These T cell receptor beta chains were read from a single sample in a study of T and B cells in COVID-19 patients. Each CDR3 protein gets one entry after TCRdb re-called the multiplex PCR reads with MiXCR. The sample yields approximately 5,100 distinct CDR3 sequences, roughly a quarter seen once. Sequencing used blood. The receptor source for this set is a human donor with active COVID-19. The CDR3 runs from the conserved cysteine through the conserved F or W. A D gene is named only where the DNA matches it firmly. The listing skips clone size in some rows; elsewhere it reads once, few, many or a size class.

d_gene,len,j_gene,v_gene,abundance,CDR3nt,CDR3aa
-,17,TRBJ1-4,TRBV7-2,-,TGTGCCAGCAGCTTAGTCAGGGGAATGACCAATAATGAAAAACTGTTTTTT,CASSLVRGMTNNEKLFF
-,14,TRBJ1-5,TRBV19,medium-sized,TGTGCCAGTAGTATAACGGTGACATCATGGCCCCAGCATTTT,CASSITVTSWPQHF
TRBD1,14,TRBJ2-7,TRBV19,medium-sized,TGTGCCAGTAGACAGGGACAGGGGCCCTACGAGCAGTACTTC,CASRQGQGPYEQYF
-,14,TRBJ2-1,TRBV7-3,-,TGTGCCAGCAGCTCGTCAGAGCGGGCGAGTGAGCAGTTCTTC,CASSSSERASEQFF
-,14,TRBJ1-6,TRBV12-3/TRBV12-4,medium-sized,TGTGCCAGCAGTTTGTTGGGAACGGCTTCACCCCTCCACTTT,CASSLLGTASPLHF
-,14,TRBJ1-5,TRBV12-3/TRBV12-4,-,TGTGCCAGCAGGGGAAGGGTTCCCAATCAGCCCCAGCATTTT,CASRGRVPNQPQHF
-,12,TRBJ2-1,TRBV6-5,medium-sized,TGTGCCAGCAGCCATCTCAGGAATGAGCAGTTCTTC,CASSHLRNEQFF
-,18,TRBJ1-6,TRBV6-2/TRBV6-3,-,TGTGCCAGCAGCCCAGAGGGGAATACCGGGACCAGGAATTCACCCCTCCACTTT,CASSPEGNTGTRNSPLHF
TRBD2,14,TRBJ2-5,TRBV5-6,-,TGTGCCAGCAGCCAAGCTCTAGCGGGAGAGACCCAGTACTTC,CASSQALAGETQYF
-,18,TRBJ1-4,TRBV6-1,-,TGTGCCAGCAGTTCTTTCCTTACCCCAGGGAGTACGAATGAAAAACTGTTTTTT,CASSSFLTPGSTNEKLFF
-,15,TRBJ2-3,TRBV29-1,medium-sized,TGCAGCGTTGAAAGGTTAGCGAGACCCACAGATACGCAGTATTTT,CSVERLARPTDTQYF
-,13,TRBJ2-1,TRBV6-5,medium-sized,TGTGCCAGCCGACGGACAGATTACAATGAGCAGTTCTTC,CASRRTDYNEQFF
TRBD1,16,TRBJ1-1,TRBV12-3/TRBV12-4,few,TGTGCCAGCAGTACAGAGGACAGGTTTCCGTTCACTGAAGCTTTCTTT,CASSTEDRFPFTEAFF
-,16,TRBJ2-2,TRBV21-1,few,TGTGCCAGCACCGCAGCGGGGGGGCCTTCTCCCGGGGAGCTGTTTTTT,CASTAAGGPSPGELFF
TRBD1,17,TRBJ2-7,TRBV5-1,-,TGCGCCAGCAGCTTGGCCAAGCAACAGGGGGACTCCTACGAGCAGTACTTC,CASSLAKQQGDSYEQYF
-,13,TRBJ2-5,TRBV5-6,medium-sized,TGTGCCAGCAGCGCGGGACTCCCAGAGACCCAGTACTTC,CASSAGLPETQYF
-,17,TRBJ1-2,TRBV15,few,TGTGCCACCAGCAGAGAACGATCCCCGGACAGTAACTATGGCTACACCTTC,CATSRERSPDSNYGYTF
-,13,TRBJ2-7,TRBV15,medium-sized,TGTGCCACCAGCGACGGAGCTTCCTACGAGCAGTACTTC,CATSDGASYEQYF
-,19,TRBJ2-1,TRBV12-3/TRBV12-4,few,TGTGCCAGCAGCCCACCATGGGGGTTTGTCGGAAGCTCCTACAATGAGCAGTTCTTC,CASSPPWGFVGSSYNEQFF
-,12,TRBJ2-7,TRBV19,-,TGTGCCACCGCCGGGACACTCGACGAGCAGTACTTC,CATAGTLDEQYF
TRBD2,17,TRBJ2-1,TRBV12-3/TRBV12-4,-,TGTGCCAGCAGTCGGGAACTACAGCGGGAGGGCTACAATGAGCAGTTCTTC,CASSRELQREGYNEQFF